Listed below are T cell receptor beta chains from one sample, sequenced in a study of T-cell reconstitution after alpha-beta-depleted transplantation in children. TCRdb recomputed calls from the PCR reads with MiXCR, one row per CDR3 protein. The data hold 440,000 or so distinct CDR3 sequences, with 43% observed a single time. Source: PBMCs, taken before TCRalphabeta/CD19-depleted stem cell transplant. All receptors derive from a girl aged 2-10 years with aplastic anemia, due to receive a stem cell transplant. Each CDR3 is given with its conserved first and last residue. D genes are given only for firm matches. Size values are once, few and many counts, or a class for expanded clones, and some rows have none.

TRBD2 | . | TRBJ2-1 | TRBV19 | TGTGCCAGTATGTTGAGGGAGGGCCAGTATGAGCAGTTCTTC | CASMLREGQYEQFF
. | . | TRBJ2-2 | TRBV11-2 | TGTGCCAGCAGACGAGCAGACCACTACACCGGGGAGCTGTTTTTT | CASRRADHYTGELFF
TRBD1 | . | TRBJ1-3 | TRBV27 | TGTGCCAGCAGGGGCCTAGGGACAGCGGGAAACACCATATATTTT | CASRGLGTAGNTIYF
. | many | TRBJ2-7 | TRBV4-2 | TGTGCCAGCAGCCAAGGTCAGGGTGGTATCTACGAGCAGTACTTC | CASSQGQGGIYEQYF
TRBD1 | . | TRBJ1-5 | TRBV15 | TGTGCCACCGGGACAGCCATACAGAATCAGCCCCAGCATTTT | CATGTAIQNQPQHF
. | once | TRBJ1-2 | TRBV30 | TGTGCCTGGAGTCAGGGGTTGATCTATGGCTACACCTTC | CAWSQGLIYGYTF
. | . | TRBJ2-1 | TRBV28 | TGTGCCAGGGGCCGGGGACCCCCGTTCAATTCCTACAATGAGCAGTTCTTC | CARGRGPPFNSYNEQFF
. | . | TRBJ2-7 | TRBV7-9 | TGTGCCAGCAGTTTGGTGTCGGCAGGGAAGAACGAGCAGTACTTC | CASSLVSAGKNEQYF
TRBD2 | many | TRBJ2-1 | TRBV11-2 | TGTGCCAGCAGCTTAGACCCTAGCGGGAGCGCCCGGAGCTCCTACAATGAGCAGTTCTTC | CASSLDPSGSARSSYNEQFF
. | few | TRBJ1-2 | TRBV20-1 | TGCAGTGCTAGAGCCCCACAGGCCCTGTTCTATGGCTACACCTTC | CSARAPQALFYGYTF
. | few | TRBJ2-3 | TRBV29-1 | TGCAGCGCCGACCGGGGGCCAGATACGCAGTATTTT | CSADRGPDTQYF
. | many | TRBJ2-2 | TRBV5-6 | TGTGCCAGCAGCTTCCGAGGGCCTGGGGAGCTGTTTTTT | CASSFRGPGELFF
TRBD2 | few | TRBJ2-2 | TRBV7-3 | TGTGCCAGCAGCTCACCCCCAGGTAGCGGGCCCACCGGGGAGCTGTTTTTT | CASSSPPGSGPTGELFF
TRBD2 | . | TRBJ2-5 | TRBV18 | TGTGCCAGCCGACCTAGCGGCCAAGAGACCCAGTACTTC | CASRPSGQETQYF
. | . | TRBJ2-3 | TRBV27 | TGTGCCAGCAGTTTAGGGTTTCAGGGAAGCACAGATACGCAGTATTTT | CASSLGFQGSTDTQYF
. | few | TRBJ2-7 | TRBV9 | TGTGCCAGCAGCGTAGCTGAGACCGGGACGGCCACCTACGAGCAGTACTTC | CASSVAETGTATYEQYF
. | many | TRBJ2-7 | TRBV6-1 | TGTGCCAGCAGACACACCGGGACGGGGTCCTACGAGCAGTACTTC | CASRHTGTGSYEQYF
TRBD1 | few | TRBJ1-2 | TRBV10-2 | TGCGCCAGCAGTACCGGGACAGGGGGAAGGGGCTACACCTTC | CASSTGTGGRGYTF
. | . | TRBJ2-1 | TRBV28 | TGTGCCAGCAGTCGGAGCGAAATCGGGGGGCTGAGCTCCTACAATGAGCAGTTCTTC | CASSRSEIGGLSSYNEQFF
TRBD2 | many | TRBJ2-1 | TRBV6-5 | TGTGCCAGCAGTTCCGTACTAGCGGGAGTTAACAATGAGCAGTTCTTC | CASSSVLAGVNNEQFF
. | . | TRBJ1-5 | TRBV5-1 | TGCGCCAGCAGCTTTGAAGGGGGGGTCAATCAGCCCCAGCATTTT | CASSFEGGVNQPQHF
TRBD1 | . | TRBJ2-6 | TRBV5-1 | TGCGCCAGCAGCACCGGGACAGGGGGCCGCCTGGCTGGGGCCAACGTCCTGACTTTC | CASSTGTGGRLAGANVLTF
. | . | TRBJ2-1 | TRBV4-1 | TGCGCCAGCAGCTCCACCACGGCGCCGTACAATGAGCAGTTCTTC | CASSSTTAPYNEQFF
TRBD1 | . | TRBJ2-2 | TRBV12-3/TRBV12-4 | TGTGCCAGCACCCATGACAGGGGGTCCGGGGAGCTGTTTTTT | CASTHDRGSGELFF
TRBD1 | many | TRBJ1-5 | TRBV12-3/TRBV12-4 | TGTGCCAGCAGCAAACAGGGGTATCAGCCCCAGCATTTT | CASSKQGYQPQHF
. | few | TRBJ1-1 | TRBV20-1 | TGCAGTGCTAGAGATCGGTTCCACCTAACTGAAGCTTTCTTT | CSARDRFHLTEAFF
TRBD2 | many | TRBJ2-1 | TRBV5-1 | TGCGCCAGCAGCTTGCAAACTAGCGGGAGTTTGTATGAGCAGTTCTTC | CASSLQTSGSLYEQFF
. | . | TRBJ1-2 | TRBV15 | TGTGCCACCAGCAGAGTCGACGGAACATCTGGCTACACCTTC | CATSRVDGTSGYTF
TRBD1 | . | TRBJ2-7 | TRBV25-1 | TGTGCCAGCAGTGAAAGTGGGACAGGCCGGCACGAGCAGTACTTC | CASSESGTGRHEQYF
TRBD2 | . | TRBJ2-3 | TRBV20-1 | TGCAGTGCGAGACTAGCGGGGAGCTCCACAGATACGCAGTATTTT | CSARLAGSSTDTQYF
. | medium-sized | TRBJ2-7 | TRBV27 | TGTGCCAGCAGTTTTACTATCGAGCGGGCCTCCTACGAGCAGTACTTC | CASSFTIERASYEQYF
. | many | TRBJ1-5 | TRBV20-1 | TGCAGTGCCCGGAGACAGAATCAGCCCCAGCATTTT | CSARRQNQPQHF
. | . | TRBJ1-6 | TRBV20-1 | TGCAGTTCTGGGGGGGGAAGCTCACCCCTCCACTTT | CSSGGGSSPLHF
. | many | TRBJ2-5 | TRBV12-3/TRBV12-4 | TGTGCCAGCAGTAGCCGGGACCGCAACCAAGAGACCCAGTACTTC | CASSSRDRNQETQYF
TRBD1 | . | TRBJ1-6 | TRBV27 | TGTGCCAGCAGACCTACAGGGGAGGGATCACCCCTCCACTTT | CASRPTGEGSPLHF
TRBD1 | . | TRBJ2-7 | TRBV27 | TGTGCCAGCAGTTTATACAGGGGTTTACACGCGGACTCCTACGAGCAGTACTTC | CASSLYRGLHADSYEQYF
. | . | TRBJ1-2 | TRBV20-1 | TGCAGTGTACTCAGGGTAAACTATGGCTACACCTTC | CSVLRVNYGYTF
TRBD2 | . | TRBJ2-7 | TRBV20-1 | TGCTGGGCTAGCCCCGAAGGACTAGCGGGAGGGTACGGGGGGTACGAGCAGTACTTC | CWASPEGLAGGYGGYEQYF
TRBD2 | . | TRBJ2-1 | TRBV2 | TGTGCCAGCAAGAAGGCTAGCGGGGGGTTCAGTGAGCAGTTCTTC | CASKKASGGFSEQFF
. | many | TRBJ1-5 | TRBV7-9 | TGTGCCAGCAGCTTATACTCGGACAGCTGGAGCAATCAGCCCCAGCATTTT | CASSLYSDSWSNQPQHF
. | many | TRBJ2-7 | TRBV4-1 | TGCGCCAGCAGCCAAGAAGAGCGCTCCTACGAGCAGTACTTC | CASSQEERSYEQYF
TRBD2 | . | TRBJ2-7 | TRBV7-2 | TGTGCCAGCAGTCCTCGTGGCGGGAGGATCCCCTACGAGCAGTACTTC | CASSPRGGRIPYEQYF
. | many | TRBJ2-7 | TRBV20-1 | TGCAGTGCTTGGGACACCACTAAGCCCTACGAGCAGTACTTC | CSAWDTTKPYEQYF
. | . | TRBJ2-7 | TRBV11-2 | TGTGCCAGCAGCCAGAGGGGTACCTACGAGCAGTACTTC | CASSQRGTYEQYF
. | . | TRBJ1-5 | TRBV21-1 | TGTGCCAGCGTAGGGACAGTCAAAAATCAGCCCCAGCATTTT | CASVGTVKNQPQHF
TRBD2 | once | TRBJ2-1 | TRBV19 | TGTGCCACCGCCAGCGGGAGACTTTACAATGAGCAGTTCTTC | CATASGRLYNEQFF
TRBD1 | few | TRBJ2-5 | TRBV6-1 | TGTGCCAGCAGTACGACAGGGGTGAAGACCCAGTACTTC | CASSTTGVKTQYF
. | . | TRBJ2-2 | TRBV4-2 | TGTGCCAGCAGCCAAGAACGAAGCGCCGGGGAGCTGTTTTTT | CASSQERSAGELFF
. | . | TRBJ2-7 | TRBV29-1 | TGCAGCGTGGAGACAGTTACCTACGAGCAGTACTTC | CSVETVTYEQYF
TRBD2 | many | TRBJ2-1 | TRBV20-1 | TGCAGTGCTGGGACTCTAGCGGGAGGACGTTACAATGAGCAGTTCTTC | CSAGTLAGGRYNEQFF
. | . | TRBJ2-7 | TRBV20-1 | TGCAGTGCTAGAGAACGTCCCCCCTACGAGCAGTACTTC | CSARERPPYEQYF
. | once | TRBJ2-7 | TRBV20-1 | TGCAGTGCTCGGGACGGGTACCTAAAAGGCTCCTACGAGCAGTACTTC | CSARDGYLKGSYEQYF
. | . | TRBJ2-1 | TRBV5-1 | TGTGCCAGCAGCTTCAGGTTCGGGATCTCCTACAATGAGCAGTTCTTC | CASSFRFGISYNEQFF
. | once | TRBJ1-3 | TRBV7-9 | TGTGCCAGCAGCTTAGTGGCGGGTTTGGGAAACACCATATATTTT | CASSLVAGLGNTIYF
. | few | TRBJ2-1 | TRBV20-1 | TGCAGTGCTACCCATCAAAACAATGAGCAGTTCTTC | CSATHQNNEQFF
. | few | TRBJ2-3 | TRBV29-1 | TGCAGCGCCGCCGCCGGGATCACAGATACGCAGTATTTT | CSAAAGITDTQYF
TRBD2 | . | TRBJ2-3 | TRBV12-3/TRBV12-4 | TGTGCCAGCAGTTCCCCCTTAGCGGGCCCCACAGATACGCAGTATTTT | CASSSPLAGPTDTQYF